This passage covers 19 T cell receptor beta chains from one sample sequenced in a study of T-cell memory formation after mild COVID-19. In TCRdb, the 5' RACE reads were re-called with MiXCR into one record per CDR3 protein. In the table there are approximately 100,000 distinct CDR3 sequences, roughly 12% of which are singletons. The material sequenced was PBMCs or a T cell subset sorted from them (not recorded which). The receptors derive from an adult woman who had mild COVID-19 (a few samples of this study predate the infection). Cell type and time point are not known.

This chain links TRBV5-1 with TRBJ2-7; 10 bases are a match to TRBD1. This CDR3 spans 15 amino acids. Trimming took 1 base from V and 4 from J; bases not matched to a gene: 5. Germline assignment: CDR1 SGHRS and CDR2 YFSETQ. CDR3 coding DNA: TGCGCCAGCAGCTTGTCACCGGGACAGGGGTACGAGCAGTACTTC. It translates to CASSLSPGQGYEQYF. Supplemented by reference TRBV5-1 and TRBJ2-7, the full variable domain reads KAGVTQTPRYLIKTRGQQVTLSCSPISGHRSVSWYQQTPGQGLQFLFEYFSETQRNKGNFPGRFSGRQFSNSRSEMNVSTLELGDSALYLCASSLSPGQGYEQYFGPGTRLTVT.

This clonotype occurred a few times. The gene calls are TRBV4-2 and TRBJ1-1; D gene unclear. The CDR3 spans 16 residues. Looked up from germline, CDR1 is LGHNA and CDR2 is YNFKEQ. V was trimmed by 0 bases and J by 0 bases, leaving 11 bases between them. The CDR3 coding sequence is TGTGCCAGCAGCCAAGATCATCGCAGTTTGAACACTGAAGCTTTCTTT. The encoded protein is CASSQDHRSLNTEAFF.

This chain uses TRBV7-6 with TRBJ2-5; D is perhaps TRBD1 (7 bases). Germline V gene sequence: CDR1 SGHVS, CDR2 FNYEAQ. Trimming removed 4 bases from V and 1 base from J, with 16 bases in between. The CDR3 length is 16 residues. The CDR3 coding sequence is TGTGCCAGCAGCTGGCCCGGGGGACAGCCCCAAGAGACCCAGTACTTC. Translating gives CASSWPGGQPQETQYF.

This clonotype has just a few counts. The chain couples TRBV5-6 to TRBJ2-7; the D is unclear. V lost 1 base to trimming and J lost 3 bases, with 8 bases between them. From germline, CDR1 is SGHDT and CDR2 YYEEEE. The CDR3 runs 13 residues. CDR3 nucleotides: TGTGCCAGCAGCTTGAGGCAGAGCTACGAGCAGTACTTC. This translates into CASSLRQSYEQYF.

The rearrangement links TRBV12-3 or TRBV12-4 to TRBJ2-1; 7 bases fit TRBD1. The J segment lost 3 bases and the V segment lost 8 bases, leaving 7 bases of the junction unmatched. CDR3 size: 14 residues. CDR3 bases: TGTGCCAGCCGGACAGGTCAGGGCTACAATGAGCAGTTCTTC. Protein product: CASRTGQGYNEQFF.

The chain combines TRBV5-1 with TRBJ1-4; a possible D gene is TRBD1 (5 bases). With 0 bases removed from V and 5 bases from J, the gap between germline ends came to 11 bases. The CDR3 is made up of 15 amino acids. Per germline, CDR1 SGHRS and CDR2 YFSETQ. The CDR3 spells CASSLVGGSNEKLFF. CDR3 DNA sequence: TGCGCCAGCAGCTTGGTGGGGGGTTCCAATGAAAAACTGTTTTTT. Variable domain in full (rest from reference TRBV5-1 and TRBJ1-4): KAGVTQTPRYLIKTRGQQVTLSCSPISGHRSVSWYQQTPGQGLQFLFEYFSETQRNKGNFPGRFSGRQFSNSRSEMNVSTLELGDSALYLCASSLVGGSNEKLFFGSGTQLSVL.

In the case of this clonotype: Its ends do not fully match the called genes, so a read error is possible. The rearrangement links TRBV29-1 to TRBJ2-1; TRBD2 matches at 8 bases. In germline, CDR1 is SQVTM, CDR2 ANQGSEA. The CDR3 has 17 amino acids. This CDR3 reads CSVGGLAGDSSYNEKFF. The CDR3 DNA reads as TGCAGCGTTGGGGGCCTAGCGGGTGATAGCTCCTACAATGAGAAGTTCTTC.

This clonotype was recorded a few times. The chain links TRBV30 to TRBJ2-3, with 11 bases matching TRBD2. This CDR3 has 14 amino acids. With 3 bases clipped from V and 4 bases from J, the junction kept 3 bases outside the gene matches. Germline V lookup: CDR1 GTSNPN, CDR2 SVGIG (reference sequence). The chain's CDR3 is CAWRVAGGSDTQYF. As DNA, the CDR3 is TGTGCCTGGAGGGTAGCGGGAGGGTCAGATACGCAGTATTTT.

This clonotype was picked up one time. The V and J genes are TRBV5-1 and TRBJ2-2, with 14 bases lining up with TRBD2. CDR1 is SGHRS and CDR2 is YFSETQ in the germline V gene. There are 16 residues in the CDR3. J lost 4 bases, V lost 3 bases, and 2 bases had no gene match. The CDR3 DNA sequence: TGCGCCAGCAGCTGGGGACTAGCGGGAGTCACCGGGGAGCTGTTTTTT. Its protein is CASSWGLAGVTGELFF.

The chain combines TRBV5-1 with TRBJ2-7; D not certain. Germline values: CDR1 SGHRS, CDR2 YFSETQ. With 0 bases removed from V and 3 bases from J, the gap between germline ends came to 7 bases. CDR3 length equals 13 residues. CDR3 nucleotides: TGCGCCAGCAGCTTGGAGGCAAGCTACGAGCAGTACTTC. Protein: CASSLEASYEQYF.

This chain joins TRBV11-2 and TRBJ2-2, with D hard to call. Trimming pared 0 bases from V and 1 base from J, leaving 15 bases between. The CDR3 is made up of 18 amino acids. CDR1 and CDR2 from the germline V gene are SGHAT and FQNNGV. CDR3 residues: CASSLDRVLTKNTGELFF. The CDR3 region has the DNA TGTGCCAGCAGCTTAGATCGCGTTTTGACCAAGAACACCGGGGAGCTGTTTTTT.

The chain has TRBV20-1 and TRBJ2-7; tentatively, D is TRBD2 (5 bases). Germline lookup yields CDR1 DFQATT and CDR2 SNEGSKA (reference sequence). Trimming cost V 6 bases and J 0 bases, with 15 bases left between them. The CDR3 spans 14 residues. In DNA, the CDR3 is TGCAGTGCCCCGTCCGGGGTTTACTCCTACGAGCAGTACTTC. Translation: CSAPSGVYSYEQYF.

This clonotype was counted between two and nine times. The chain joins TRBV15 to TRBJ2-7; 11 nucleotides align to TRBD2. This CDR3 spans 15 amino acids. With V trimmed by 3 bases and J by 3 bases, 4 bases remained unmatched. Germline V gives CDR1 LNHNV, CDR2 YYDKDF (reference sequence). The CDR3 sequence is CATSRVAGGGYEQYF. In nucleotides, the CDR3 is TGTGCCACCAGCAGGGTAGCGGGAGGGGGCTACGAGCAGTACTTC.

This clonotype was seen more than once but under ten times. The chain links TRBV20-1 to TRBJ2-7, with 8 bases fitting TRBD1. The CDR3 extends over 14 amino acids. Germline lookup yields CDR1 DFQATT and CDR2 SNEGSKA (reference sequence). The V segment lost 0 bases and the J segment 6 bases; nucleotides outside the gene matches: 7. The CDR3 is CSARDGQGGSEQYF. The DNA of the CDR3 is TGCAGTGCTAGAGACGGACAGGGCGGTAGCGAGCAGTACTTC.

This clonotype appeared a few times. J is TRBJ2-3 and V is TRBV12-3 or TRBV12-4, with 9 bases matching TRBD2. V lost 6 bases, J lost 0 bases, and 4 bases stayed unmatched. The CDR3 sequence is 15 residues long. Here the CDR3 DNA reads TGTGCCAGCAGCCTCAGCGGGAGGAGCACAGATACGCAGTATTTT. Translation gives CASSLSGRSTDTQYF.

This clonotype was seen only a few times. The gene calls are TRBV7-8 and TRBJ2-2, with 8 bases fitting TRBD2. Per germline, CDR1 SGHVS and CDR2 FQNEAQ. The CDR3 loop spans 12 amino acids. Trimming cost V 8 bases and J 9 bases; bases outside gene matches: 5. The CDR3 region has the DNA TGTGCCAGCCTTCGGGAGGGCCGGGAGCTGTTTTTT. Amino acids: CASLREGRELFF.

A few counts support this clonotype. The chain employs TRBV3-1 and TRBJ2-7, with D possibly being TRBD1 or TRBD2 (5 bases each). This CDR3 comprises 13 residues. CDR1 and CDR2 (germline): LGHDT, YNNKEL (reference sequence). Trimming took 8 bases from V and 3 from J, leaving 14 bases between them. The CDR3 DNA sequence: TGTGCCAGCGTGGCCGGGGCCGGCTACGAGCAGTACTTC. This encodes CASVAGAGYEQYF.

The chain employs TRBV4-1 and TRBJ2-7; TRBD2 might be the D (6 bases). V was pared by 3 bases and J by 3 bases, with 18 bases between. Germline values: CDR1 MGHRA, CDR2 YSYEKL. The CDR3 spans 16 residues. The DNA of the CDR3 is TGCGCCAGCAGCCACAATGAGGAGGTGGGGGGCTACGAGCAGTACTTC. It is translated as CASSHNEEVGGYEQYF.

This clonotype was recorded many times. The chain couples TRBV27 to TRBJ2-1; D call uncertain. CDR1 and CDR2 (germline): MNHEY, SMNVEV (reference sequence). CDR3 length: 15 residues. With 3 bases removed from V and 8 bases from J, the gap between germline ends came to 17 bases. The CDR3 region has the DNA TGTGCCAGCAGTTTTGCGCTGACTCCTGGTCATGAGCAGTTCTTC. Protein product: CASSFALTPGHEQFF.